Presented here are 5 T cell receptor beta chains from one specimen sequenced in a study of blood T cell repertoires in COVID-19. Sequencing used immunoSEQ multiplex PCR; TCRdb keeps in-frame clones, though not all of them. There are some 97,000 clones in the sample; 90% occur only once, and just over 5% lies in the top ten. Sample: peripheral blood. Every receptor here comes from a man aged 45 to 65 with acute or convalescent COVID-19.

CDR3 DNA: TGTGCCAGCAGCCATATCGGACCTAGCGGGAGTGAGACCCAGTACTTC. Translated, it gives CASSHIGPSGSETQYF. The V gene is TRBV3-1 (or the pseudogene TRBV3-2), the J gene TRBJ2-5; 10 bases fit TRBD2. The CDR3 is 16 amino acids. Germline CDR1 LGHDT, CDR2 YNNKEL (reference sequence). V lost 3 bases and J lost 5; bases outside the gene matches: 9.

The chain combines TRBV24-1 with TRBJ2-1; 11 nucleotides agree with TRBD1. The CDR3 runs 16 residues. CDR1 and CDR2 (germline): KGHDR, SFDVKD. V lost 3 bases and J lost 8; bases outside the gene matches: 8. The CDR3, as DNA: TGTGCCACCAGTGATCGCGGACAGGGGGCGTGGGATGAGCAGTTCTTC. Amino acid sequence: CATSDRGQGAWDEQFF.

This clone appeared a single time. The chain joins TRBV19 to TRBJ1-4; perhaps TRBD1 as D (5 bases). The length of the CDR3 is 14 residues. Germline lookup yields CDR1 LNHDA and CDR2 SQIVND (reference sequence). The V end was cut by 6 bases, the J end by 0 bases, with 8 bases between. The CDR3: CASRPTATNEKLFF. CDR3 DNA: TGTGCCAGTAGACCGACAGCAACTAATGAAAAACTGTTTTTT.

The chain's CDR3 is CASGVLTGGDTQYF. In DNA, the CDR3 is TGTGCTAGTGGTGTCCTTACAGGTGGAGATACGCAGTATTTT. The chain joins TRBV12-5 to TRBJ2-3, with D perhaps TRBD1 (5 bases). The CDR3 contains 14 residues. The germline V gene has CDR1 LGHNT and CDR2 FRNRAP. V was trimmed by 5 bases and J by 5 bases, leaving 14 bases between them.

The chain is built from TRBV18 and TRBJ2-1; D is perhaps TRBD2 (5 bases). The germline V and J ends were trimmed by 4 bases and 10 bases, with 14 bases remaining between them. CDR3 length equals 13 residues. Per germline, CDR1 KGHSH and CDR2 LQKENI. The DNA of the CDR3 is TGTGCCAGCTCACAGACCCGGGGTGGCGAGCAGTTCTTC. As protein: CASSQTRGGEQFF.